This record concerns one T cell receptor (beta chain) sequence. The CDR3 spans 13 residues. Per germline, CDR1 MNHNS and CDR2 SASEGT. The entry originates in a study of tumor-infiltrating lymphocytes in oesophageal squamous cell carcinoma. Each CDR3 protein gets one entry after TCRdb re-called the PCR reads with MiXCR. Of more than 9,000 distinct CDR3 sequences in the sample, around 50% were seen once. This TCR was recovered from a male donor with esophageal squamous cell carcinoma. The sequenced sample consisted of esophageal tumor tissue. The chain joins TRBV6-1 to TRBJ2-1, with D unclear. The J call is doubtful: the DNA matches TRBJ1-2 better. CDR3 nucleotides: TGTGCCAGCGAGAGGCAGTCCAACTATGGCTACACCTTC. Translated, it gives CASERQSNYGYTF.